Reported below is one TCR beta chain. This record comes from a study of blood T cell repertoires in COVID-19. There are 18 residues in the CDR3. Per germline, CDR1 SGHDT and CDR2 YYEEEE. Trimming took 0 bases from V and 1 from J, leaving 17 bases between them. The method was immunoSEQ multiplex PCR; TCRdb's version includes in-frame clones alone and lacks a portion of them. The sample yields 30,000 to 35,000 clones, 70% to 85% seen once. The clonotype was recovered from an older woman with acute or convalescent COVID-19. The sample consisted of peripheral blood. This sequence joins TRBV5-6 and TRBJ2-1; a weak D match, TRBD2 (5 bases). The DNA for the CDR3 is TGTGCCAGCAGCTTGGGGGCGGGTTTGTTTGGATCCTACAATGAGCAGTTCTTC. This gives the protein CASSLGAGLFGSYNEQFF.